These 26 T cell receptor beta chains were sequenced from one sample in a study of cytomegalovirus exposure and HLA in healthy donors. Some clones are missing from TCRdb's copy, which holds only in-frame ones; the method was immunoSEQ multiplex PCR. Counted here are about 170,000 clones, under 90% occurring once; the ten biggest clones make up about a tenth. What was sequenced was PBMCs. These receptors all stem from a woman younger than 35 in good health and CMV-seropositive.

The rearrangement uses TRBV4-1 and TRBJ1-1; a possible D gene is TRBD1 (5 bases). Germline values: CDR1 MGHRA, CDR2 YSYEKL. The CDR3 runs to 16 residues. The V and J ends lost 0 bases and 10 bases respectively, with 21 bases between them. The CDR3 bases are TGCGCCAGCAGCCAAGAACGACAGACAGTCTATTGGGGAGCTTTCTTT. It translates to CASSQERQTVYWGAFF.

The CDR3: CASSSGRTSSNTDTQYF. CDR3 DNA: TGTGCCAGCAGCTCCGGACGGACTAGCTCTAACACAGATACGCAGTATTTT. The rearrangement links TRBV5-6 to TRBJ2-3; the match to TRBD2 covers 8 bases. Germline values: CDR1 SGHDT, CDR2 YYEEEE. V lost 3 bases and J lost 2; bases outside the gene matches: 11. This CDR3 comprises 17 residues.

This clone appeared once. J is TRBJ1-1 and V is TRBV29-1, with 9 nucleotides matching TRBD1. From germline, CDR1 is SQVTM and CDR2 ANQGSEA. This CDR3 contains 14 residues. The J segment lost 5 bases and the V segment lost 7 bases, leaving 11 bases of the junction unmatched. This CDR3 is CSAGGGQGRTEAFF. The CDR3 DNA sequence: TGCAGCGCTGGGGGGGGACAGGGAAGGACTGAAGCTTTCTTT.

This clone showed up just once. The rearrangement links TRBV19 to TRBJ1-5; D might be TRBD1 (6 bases). V was cut by 1 base and J by 0 bases, with 13 bases left in between. This CDR3 contains 17 residues. CDR1 LNHDA and CDR2 SQIVND come from the germline V gene (reference sequence). The CDR3 region has the DNA TGTGCCAGTAGTATAGGTAAGACAGGAGGTAGCAATCAGCCCCAGCATTTT. This encodes CASSIGKTGGSNQPQHF.

This clone has more than one count but fewer than ten. The V and J genes are TRBV9 and TRBJ2-5, with 7 positions matching TRBD2. The CDR3 has 15 amino acids. CDR1 is SGDLS and CDR2 is YYNGEE in the germline V gene. With 2 bases clipped from V and 5 bases from J, the junction kept 9 bases outside the gene matches. The CDR3 sequence: CASSVGGGPWETQYF. As DNA, the CDR3 is TGTGCCAGCAGCGTTGGGGGAGGGCCGTGGGAGACCCAGTACTTC.

The table lists this clone with a count of one. The DNA of the CDR3 is TGTGCCAGCACCCAGGTACTAGCGGGGTACAATGAGCAGTTCTTC. The encoded protein is CASTQVLAGYNEQFF. The chain couples TRBV7-6 to TRBJ2-1; 10 nucleotides match TRBD2. Germline V gene lookup returns CDR1 SGHVS and CDR2 FNYEAQ. The CDR3 has 15 residues. Trimming at V came to 7 bases and at J to 4 bases, leaving 7 bases not matched to a gene.

The V call is TRBV13, the J call TRBJ2-7, with 10 bases aligning to TRBD2. The CDR3 is made up of 14 amino acids. CDR1 PRHDT and CDR2 FYEKMQ come from the germline V gene (reference sequence). The ends lost 5 bases at V and 2 bases at J; junction bases unmatched: 3. The CDR3 protein is CASSPGLATYEQYF. CDR3 nucleotide sequence: TGTGCCAGCAGCCCGGGACTAGCGACCTACGAGCAGTACTTC.

The chain recombines TRBV7-9 with TRBJ2-5; perhaps TRBD1 as D (5 bases). V dropped 3 bases and J dropped 0 bases, with 20 bases sitting between them. The CDR3 is 18 residues long. Germline V gives CDR1 SEHNR, CDR2 FQNEAQ (reference sequence). The CDR3 is CASSFLPDQTVNQETQYF. The CDR3 coding sequence is TGTGCCAGCAGCTTCCTCCCAGATCAGACAGTAAACCAAGAGACCCAGTACTTC.

The J gene is TRBJ2-1, the V gene TRBV18; 9 bases map to TRBD1. The CDR3 loop spans 14 amino acids. V gave up 3 bases and J gave up 7 bases; unmatched junction bases: 4. Looked up from germline, CDR1 is KGHSH and CDR2 is LQKENI. The DNA for the CDR3 is TGTGCCAGCTCACCTCGGACAGGGGTAAATGAGCAGTTCTTC. Protein: CASSPRTGVNEQFF.

The chain has TRBV6-5 and TRBJ1-2; 7 nucleotides align to TRBD1. Germline lookup yields CDR1 MNHEY and CDR2 SVGAGI. Trimming at V came to 5 bases and at J to 5 bases, leaving 5 bases not matched to a gene. CDR3 length: 13 amino acids. CDR3 protein: CASSPGTDYGYTF. CDR3 in DNA: TGTGCCAGCAGTCCCGGGACAGATTATGGCTACACCTTC.

A few counts support this clone. The rearrangement joins TRBV6-5 to TRBJ1-5, with a weak D call TRBD1 (5 bases). There are 14 residues in the CDR3. Trimming took 0 bases from V and 3 from J, leaving 6 bases between them. The germline CDR1 and CDR2 sequences are MNHEY and SVGAGI. The CDR3: CASSYSRANQPQHF. CDR3 bases: TGTGCCAGCAGTTACTCCAGGGCCAATCAGCCCCAGCATTTT.

J is TRBJ2-5 and V is TRBV15; 7 nucleotides line up with TRBD2. Germline lookup yields CDR1 LNHNV and CDR2 YYDKDF (reference sequence). The CDR3 sequence is 15 residues long. V lost 0 bases, J lost 5 bases, and 6 bases stayed unmatched. This chain's CDR3 is CATSRDQGGVETQYF. CDR3 in DNA: TGTGCCACCAGCAGAGATCAGGGAGGGGTTGAGACCCAGTACTTC.

V usage is TRBV29-1 and J usage is TRBJ2-7; D ambiguous. The CDR3 consists of 9 residues. Between the trimmed V and J ends, which lost 7 bases and 3 bases, there was a span of 4 bases. Looked up from germline, CDR1 is SQVTM and CDR2 is ANQGSEA. CDR3 sequence (DNA): TGCAGCGCGTTCTACGAGCAGTACTTC. Protein sequence: CSAFYEQYF.

The chain couples TRBV30 to TRBJ1-1, with TRBD1 matching over 9 bases. Per the germline V gene, CDR1 is GTSNPN and CDR2 is SVGIG (reference sequence). Losses at the gene ends were 5 bases for V and 4 bases for J; bases not matched to a gene: 5. The CDR3 is 13 amino acids. CDR3 residues: CAWGTGLSTEAFF. The CDR3 coding sequence is TGTGCCTGGGGGACAGGGTTGAGCACTGAAGCTTTCTTT.

There are many counts of this clone. The J gene is TRBJ2-6, the V gene TRBV2; 10 bases map to TRBD2. Germline lookup yields CDR1 SNHLY and CDR2 FYNNEI. The CDR3 is 17 amino acids. The ends lost 4 bases at V and 4 bases at J; junction bases unmatched: 7. The CDR3 DNA is TGTGCCAGCAGTGTCTCTAGCGGGAGACAGGGGGCCAACGTCCTGACTTTC. This gives the protein CASSVSSGRQGANVLTF.

V usage is TRBV7-9 and J usage is TRBJ2-3; no clear D gene. Germline-derived CDR1 and CDR2 are SEHNR and FQNEAQ (reference sequence). Trimming pared 5 bases from V and 6 bases from J, leaving 12 bases between. The CDR3 has 13 residues. The CDR3 DNA follows: TGTGCCAGCAGCCCTTATTTTTCGGATACGCAGTATTTT. Residues: CASSPYFSDTQYF.

V usage is TRBV7-2 and J usage is TRBJ2-2; 8 nucleotides line up with TRBD2. J was trimmed by 5 bases and V by 7 bases; bases with no gene match: 12. Germline lookup yields CDR1 SGHTA and CDR2 FQGNSA. The CDR3 loop spans 16 amino acids. CDR3 residues: CASTRTAGVQTGELFF. DNA of the CDR3: TGTGCCAGCACGCGAACAGCGGGAGTGCAAACCGGGGAGCTGTTTTTT.

This chain joins TRBV9 and TRBJ2-2, with D perhaps TRBD1 (5 bases). V shed 0 bases and J shed 4 bases, with 10 bases lying between them. CDR3 length: 15 residues. CDR1 SGDLS and CDR2 YYNGEE come from the germline V gene. CDR3 in amino acids: CASSVGQGVTGELFF. The CDR3 DNA follows: TGTGCCAGCAGCGTAGGCCAGGGTGTCACCGGGGAGCTGTTTTTT.

This rearrangement joins TRBV4-3 to TRBJ1-5; the D is unclear. This CDR3 is built from 13 residues. Trimming removed 0 bases from V and 7 bases from J, with 7 bases in between. Germline V gives CDR1 LGHNA, CDR2 YSLEER. DNA for the CDR3: TGCGCCAGCAGCCAAGATCGAGAGCAGCCCCAGCATTTT. It yields the protein CASSQDREQPQHF.

This clone was counted once. The chain combines TRBV9 with TRBJ2-1; 12 positions match TRBD2. Germline V lookup: CDR1 SGDLS, CDR2 YYNGEE. This CDR3 region has 19 residues. The trim removed 4 bases at V and 1 base at J, leaving 12 bases unmatched. CDR3 coding DNA: TGTGCCAGCAGCCGGGGTGGGCTAGCGGGAGGGACTTCCTACAATGAGCAGTTCTTC. Residues: CASSRGGLAGGTSYNEQFF.

The chain recombines TRBV15 with TRBJ1-1; D is perhaps TRBD1 (5 bases). The CDR3 contains 14 residues. The V end lost 6 bases, the J end lost 1 base, and 12 bases lay between the germline ends. Germline assignment: CDR1 LNHNV and CDR2 YYDKDF (reference sequence). CDR3 DNA sequence: TGTGCCACCAGGGGGGGGACGGCGAACACTGAAGCTTTCTTT. This gives the protein CATRGGTANTEAFF.

This chain uses TRBV30 with TRBJ1-4; no firm D call. Germline V lookup: CDR1 GTSNPN, CDR2 SVGIG (reference sequence). Deletions cut 2 bases from V and 6 bases from J, with 10 bases between. This CDR3 region has 13 residues. Here the CDR3 reads CAWSRGWDEKLFF. DNA of the CDR3: TGTGCCTGGAGTCGAGGTTGGGATGAAAAACTGTTTTTT. Complete variable domain (other parts from reference TRBV30 and TRBJ1-4): SQTIHQWPATLVQPVGSPLSLECTVEGTSNPNLYWYRQAAGRGLQLLFYSVGIGQISSEVPQNLSASRPQDRQFILSSKKLLLSDSGFYLCAWSRGWDEKLFFGSGTQLSVL.

The chain joins TRBV13 to TRBJ2-1; 9 bases fit TRBD2. The CDR3 has 20 amino acids. J was trimmed by 2 bases and V by 5 bases; bases with no gene match: 19. CDR1 and CDR2 from the germline V gene are PRHDT and FYEKMQ (reference sequence). CDR3 DNA sequence: TGTGCCAGCAGCCAAGAGGGAGGGGATAGCGGGGGCGTCCCCTACAATGAGCAGTTCTTC. Translation gives CASSQEGGDSGGVPYNEQFF.

The chain recombines TRBV27 with TRBJ2-1, with D perhaps TRBD1 (6 bases). Germline V lookup: CDR1 MNHEY, CDR2 SMNVEV (reference sequence). The germline V and J ends were trimmed by 4 bases and 1 base, with 20 bases remaining between them. The CDR3 has 18 residues. The CDR3 DNA follows: TGTGCCAGCAGTTCCAGGGGTGCGGGCCCCCGATCCTACAATGAGCAGTTCTTC. Translating it yields CASSSRGAGPRSYNEQFF.

The chain links TRBV7-9 to TRBJ2-6, with TRBD1 matching 7 bases. The CDR3 is 17 residues long. The germline CDR1 and CDR2 sequences are SEHNR and FQNEAQ (reference sequence). V shed 5 bases, J shed 0 bases, and the junction held 7 bases outside the gene matches. CDR3 loop: CASSTRTGSSGANVLTF. The CDR3 nucleotides are TGTGCCAGCAGCACCCGGACAGGAAGCTCTGGGGCCAACGTCCTGACTTTC.

This chain uses TRBV7-9 with TRBJ2-7; 10 bases are shared with TRBD1. Germline assignment: CDR1 SEHNR and CDR2 FQNEAQ (reference sequence). CDR3 length: 14 amino acids. With 3 bases clipped from V and 5 bases from J, the junction kept 4 bases outside the gene matches. CDR3 loop: CASSFGTGDHEQYF. CDR3 nucleotide sequence: TGTGCCAGCAGCTTTGGGACAGGGGACCACGAGCAGTACTTC.